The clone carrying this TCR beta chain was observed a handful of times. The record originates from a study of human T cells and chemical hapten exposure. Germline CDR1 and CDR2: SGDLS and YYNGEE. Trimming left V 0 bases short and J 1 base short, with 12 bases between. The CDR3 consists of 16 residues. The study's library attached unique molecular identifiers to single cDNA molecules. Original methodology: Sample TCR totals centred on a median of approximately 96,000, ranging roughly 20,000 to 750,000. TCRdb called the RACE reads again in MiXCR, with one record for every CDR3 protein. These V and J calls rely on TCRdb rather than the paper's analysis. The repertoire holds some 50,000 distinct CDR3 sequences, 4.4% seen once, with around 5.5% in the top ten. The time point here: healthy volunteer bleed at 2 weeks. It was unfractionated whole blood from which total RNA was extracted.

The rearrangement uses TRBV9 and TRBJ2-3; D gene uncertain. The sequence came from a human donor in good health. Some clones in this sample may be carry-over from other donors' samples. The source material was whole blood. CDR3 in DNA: TGTGCCAGCAGCGTAGGGTCCCAAATCGGCACAGATACGCAGTATTTT. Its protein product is CASSVGSQIGTDTQYF.